This T cell receptor (beta chain) was identified in a study of CD8+CD57+ T cells in acquired aplastic anemia. About the study: Sorted CD4+ and CD8+ cells yielded roughly 3.5 ug of DNA on average.

The sequenced patients had an expansion of CD8+CD57+ cells seen by flow cytometry. It was genomic DNA that served as the template for profiling TCR beta VDJ and CDR3. TCRdb itself ran the reads through MiXCR, one entry per CDR3 protein. The table shows 180,000 or so distinct CDR3 sequences, with around 48% occurring only once. CDR3 length equals 12 residues. V was pared by 11 bases and J by 5 bases, with 13 bases between. The germline CDR1 and CDR2 sequences are ENHRY and SYGVKD. The TCR sequence derives from a human donor with aplastic anemia. The chain combines TRBV10-3 with TRBJ2-1; weak D call: TRBD1 (6 bases). The specimen sequenced was sorted CD4+, CD8+, or CD8+CD57+ T cells (not recorded which) from PBMCs. CDR3 coding DNA: TGTGCCGCTGGGGGACACAACAATGAGCAGTTCTTC. Translation gives CAAGGHNNEQFF.